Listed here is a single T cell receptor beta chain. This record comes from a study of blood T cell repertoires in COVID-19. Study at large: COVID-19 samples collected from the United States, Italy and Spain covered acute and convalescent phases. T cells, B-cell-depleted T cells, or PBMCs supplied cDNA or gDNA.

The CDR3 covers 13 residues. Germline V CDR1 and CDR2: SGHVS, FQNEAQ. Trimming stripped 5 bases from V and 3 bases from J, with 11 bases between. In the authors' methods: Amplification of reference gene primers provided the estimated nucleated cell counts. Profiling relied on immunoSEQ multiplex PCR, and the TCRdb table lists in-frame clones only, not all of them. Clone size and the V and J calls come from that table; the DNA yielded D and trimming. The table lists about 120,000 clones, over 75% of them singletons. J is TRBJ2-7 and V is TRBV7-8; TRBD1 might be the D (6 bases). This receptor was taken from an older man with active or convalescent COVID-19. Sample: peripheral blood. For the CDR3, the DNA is TGTGCCAGCAGCCCAAGACAGGTCTACGAGCAGTACTTC. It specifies CASSPRQVYEQYF.